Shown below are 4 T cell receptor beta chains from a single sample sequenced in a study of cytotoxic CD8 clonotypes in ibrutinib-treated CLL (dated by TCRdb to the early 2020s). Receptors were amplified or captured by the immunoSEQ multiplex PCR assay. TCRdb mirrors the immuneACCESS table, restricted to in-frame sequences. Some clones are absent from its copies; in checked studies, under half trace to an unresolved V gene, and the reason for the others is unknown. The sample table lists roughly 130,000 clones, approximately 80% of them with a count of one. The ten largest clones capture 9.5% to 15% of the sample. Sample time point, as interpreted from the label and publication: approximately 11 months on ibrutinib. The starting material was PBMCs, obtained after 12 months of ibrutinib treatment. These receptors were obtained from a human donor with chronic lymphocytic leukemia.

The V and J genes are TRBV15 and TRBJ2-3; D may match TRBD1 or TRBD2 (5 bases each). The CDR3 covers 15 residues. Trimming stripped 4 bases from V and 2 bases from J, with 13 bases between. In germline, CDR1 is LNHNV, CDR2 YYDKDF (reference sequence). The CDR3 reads CATSNRGEFTDTQYF. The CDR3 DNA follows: TGTGCCACCAGCAACCGGGGCGAATTCACAGATACGCAGTATTTT. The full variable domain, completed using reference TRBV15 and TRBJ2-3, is DAMVIQNPRYQVTQFGKPVTLSCSQTLNHNVMYWYQQKSSQAPKLLFHYYDKDFNNEADTPDNFQSRRPNTSFCFLDIRSPGLGDTAMYLCATSNRGEFTDTQYFGPGTRLTVL.

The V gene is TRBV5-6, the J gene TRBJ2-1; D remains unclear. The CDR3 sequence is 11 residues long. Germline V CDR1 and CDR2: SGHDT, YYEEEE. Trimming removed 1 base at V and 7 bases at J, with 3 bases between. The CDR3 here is CASSLNNEQFF. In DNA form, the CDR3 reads TGTGCCAGCAGCTTGAATAATGAGCAGTTCTTC.

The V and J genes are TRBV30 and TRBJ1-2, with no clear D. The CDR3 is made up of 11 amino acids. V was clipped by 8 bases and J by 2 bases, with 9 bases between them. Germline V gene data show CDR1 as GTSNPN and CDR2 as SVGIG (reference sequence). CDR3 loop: CAGGLNYGYTF. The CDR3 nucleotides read TGTGCCGGCGGCCTGAACTATGGCTACACCTTC.

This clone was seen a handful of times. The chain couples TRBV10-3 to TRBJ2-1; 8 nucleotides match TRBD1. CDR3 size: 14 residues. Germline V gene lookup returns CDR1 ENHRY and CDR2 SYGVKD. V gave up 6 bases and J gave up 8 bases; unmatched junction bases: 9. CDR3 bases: TGTGCCATCAGAGGCGACAGGGGCGGGGATGAGCAGTTCTTC. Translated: CAIRGDRGGDEQFF.